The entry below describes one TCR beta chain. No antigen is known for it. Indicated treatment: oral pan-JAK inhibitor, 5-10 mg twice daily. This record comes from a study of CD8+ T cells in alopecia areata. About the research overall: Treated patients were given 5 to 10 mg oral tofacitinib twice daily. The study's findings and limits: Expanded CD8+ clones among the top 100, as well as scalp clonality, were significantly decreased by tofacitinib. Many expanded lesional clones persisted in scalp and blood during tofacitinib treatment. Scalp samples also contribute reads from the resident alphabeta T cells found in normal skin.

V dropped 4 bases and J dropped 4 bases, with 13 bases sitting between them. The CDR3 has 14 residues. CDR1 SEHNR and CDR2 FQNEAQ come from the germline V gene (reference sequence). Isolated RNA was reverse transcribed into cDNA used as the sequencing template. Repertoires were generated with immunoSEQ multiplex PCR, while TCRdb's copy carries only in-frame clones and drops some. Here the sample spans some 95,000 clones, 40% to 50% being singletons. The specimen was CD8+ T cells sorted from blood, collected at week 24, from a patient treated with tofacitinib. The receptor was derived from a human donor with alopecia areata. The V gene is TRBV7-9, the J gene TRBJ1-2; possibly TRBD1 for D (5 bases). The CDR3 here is CASSSSGTAYGYTF. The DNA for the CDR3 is TGTGCCAGCAGCTCGTCGGGGACCGCCTATGGCTACACCTTC.